This TCR beta chain was sequenced during a study of T-cell memory formation after mild COVID-19. Using its own MiXCR run on the 5' RACE reads, TCRdb lists one record per CDR3 protein. The repertoire holds about 100,000 distinct CDR3 sequences, with around 10% as singletons. The CDR3 runs 14 residues. V dropped 2 bases and J dropped 6 bases, with 15 bases sitting between them. The germline V gene has CDR1 SGDLS and CDR2 YYNGEE. This TCR came from a man between 18 and 29 years old who had mild COVID-19 (a few samples of this study predate the infection). Cell type and time point are not known. Material: PBMCs or a T cell subset sorted from them (not recorded which). J is TRBJ2-7 and V is TRBV9, with D perhaps TRBD1 (6 bases). CDR3: CASSVTWKQGEQYF. CDR3 nucleotides: TGTGCCAGCAGCGTGACATGGAAACAGGGCGAGCAGTACTTC.